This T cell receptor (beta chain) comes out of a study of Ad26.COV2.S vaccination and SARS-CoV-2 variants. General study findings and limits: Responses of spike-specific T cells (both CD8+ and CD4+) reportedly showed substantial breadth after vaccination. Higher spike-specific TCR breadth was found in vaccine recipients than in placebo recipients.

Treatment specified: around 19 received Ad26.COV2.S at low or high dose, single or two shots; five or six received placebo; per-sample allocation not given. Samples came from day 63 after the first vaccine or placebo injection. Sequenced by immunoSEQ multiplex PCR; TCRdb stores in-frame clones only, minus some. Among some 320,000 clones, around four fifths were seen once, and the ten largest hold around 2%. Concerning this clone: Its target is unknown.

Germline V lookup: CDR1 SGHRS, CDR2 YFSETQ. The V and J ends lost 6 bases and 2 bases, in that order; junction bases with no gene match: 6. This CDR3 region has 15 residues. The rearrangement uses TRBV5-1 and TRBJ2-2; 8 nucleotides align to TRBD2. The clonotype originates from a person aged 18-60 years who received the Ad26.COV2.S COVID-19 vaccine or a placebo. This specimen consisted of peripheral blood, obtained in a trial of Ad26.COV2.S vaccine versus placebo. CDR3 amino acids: CASKPGGANTGELFF. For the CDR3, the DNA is TGCGCCAGCAAACCCGGGGGGGCTAACACCGGGGAGCTGTTTTTT.